A selection of T cell receptor beta chains follows, all from one sample in a study of T cell repertoires in cytomegalovirus infection. Via MiXCR, TCRdb re-called the reads, giving one row per CDR3 protein. Among roughly 500,000 distinct CDR3 sequences listed, approximately 10% were seen once. What was sequenced was PBMCs. These receptors all stem from a human donor in good health (CMV status not recorded). Some clones in this sample may be carry-over from other donors' samples. The CDR3 runs from the conserved cysteine through the conserved F or W. Each record gives: D gene, V gene, clone size, J gene, CDR3 protein, CDR3 DNA. The D gene is left open where the match is weak. For some rows the clone size is stated as once, few or many, or as a class when expanded; others skip it.

TRBD1	TRBV3-1	-	TRBJ1-6	CASSDRTGPSPLHF	TGTGCCAGCAGCGACCGGACAGGGCCTTCACCCCTCCACTTT
TRBD2	TRBV6-1	many	TRBJ2-1	CASIAFRSGNNEQFF	TGTGCCAGCATCGCGTTTCGAAGCGGGAACAATGAGCAGTTCTTC
-	TRBV7-9	-	TRBJ1-5	CASSWDQYQPQHF	TGTGCCAGCAGCTGGGACCAATATCAGCCCCAGCATTTT
TRBD1	TRBV19	many	TRBJ1-1	CASRGQASNTEAFF	TGTGCCAGTAGGGGACAGGCTTCGAACACTGAAGCTTTCTTT
-	TRBV25-1	-	TRBJ2-5	CASSEYLSQETQYF	TGTGCCAGCAGTGAATATCTTAGTCAAGAGACCCAGTACTTC
TRBD2	TRBV24-1	many	TRBJ2-2	CATSEGTSGRTGELFF	TGTGCCACCAGTGAAGGGACTAGCGGGAGAACCGGGGAGCTGTTTTTT
-	TRBV11-2	many	TRBJ2-7	CASSAPGLRGEQYF	TGTGCCAGCAGCGCGCCGGGACTCCGGGGGGAGCAGTACTTC
TRBD2	TRBV7-3	many	TRBJ2-2	CASSLSSGGGAGELFF	TGTGCCAGCAGCTTATCTAGCGGGGGGGGCGCCGGGGAGCTGTTTTTT
-	TRBV6-1	many	TRBJ2-5	CASSDVPQETQYF	TGTGCCAGCAGTGATGTACCTCAAGAGACCCAGTACTTC
-	TRBV3-1	-	TRBJ1-2	CASSRGRVGGYTF	TGTGCCAGCAGCCGTGGCAGGGTCGGCGGCTACACCTTC
-	TRBV29-1	few	TRBJ2-3	CSVGELRLGAPTDTQYF	TGCAGCGTTGGGGAGCTCAGACTTGGGGCCCCCACAGATACGCAGTATTTT
-	TRBV7-2	many	TRBJ2-7	CASSLDHEQYF	TGTGCCAGCAGCTTAGACCACGAGCAGTACTTC
-	TRBV4-1	many	TRBJ1-1	CASSQVDSNTEAFF	TGCGCCAGCAGCCAAGTGGACAGTAACACTGAAGCTTTCTTT
TRBD1	TRBV7-9	many	TRBJ1-1	CASRGGQNMNTEAFF	TGTGCCAGCAGGGGGGGACAGAACATGAACACTGAAGCTTTCTTT
TRBD1	TRBV6-4	many	TRBJ2-3	CASTSTGGTDTQYF	TGTGCCAGCACCTCAACAGGGGGCACAGATACGCAGTATTTT
-	TRBV2	-	TRBJ2-3	CASNLLGTDTQYF	TGTGCCAGCAACCTGCTGGGCACAGATACGCAGTATTTT
TRBD2	TRBV7-2	many	TRBJ2-1	CASSLAGPWGEQFF	TGTGCCAGCAGCCTAGCGGGCCCGTGGGGTGAGCAGTTCTTC
-	TRBV7-9	few	TRBJ2-7	CASSAISLSYDEQYF	TGTGCCAGCAGCGCCATTAGCCTCTCCTACGACGAGCAGTACTTC
-	TRBV12-3/TRBV12-4	many	TRBJ1-6	CASSLRGVRADSPLHF	TGTGCCAGCAGTTTACGGGGGGTCAGGGCGGATTCACCCCTCCACTTT
-	TRBV27	few	TRBJ1-5	CASRGDRSNQPQHF	TGTGCCAGCAGGGGAGACCGTAGCAATCAGCCCCAGCATTTT
TRBD1	TRBV12-3/TRBV12-4	many	TRBJ2-5	CASSLRQGRETQYF	TGTGCCAGCAGTTTGCGACAGGGGAGGGAGACCCAGTACTTC
-	TRBV4-2	-	TRBJ1-2	CASSQQNGINGYTF	TGTGCCAGCAGCCAGCAGAACGGGATCAATGGCTACACCTTC
-	TRBV19	-	TRBJ2-1	CASSDRAIFNEQFF	TGTGCCAGTAGCGACCGAGCGATTTTCAATGAGCAGTTCTTC
-	TRBV5-8	many	TRBJ1-2	CASSSRTVIYGYTF	TGTGCCAGCAGCTCTCGGACAGTGATCTATGGCTACACCTTC
-	TRBV6-1	many	TRBJ2-2	CASSEAYLAGELFF	TGTGCCAGCAGTGAAGCGTACCTAGCGGGGGAGCTGTTTTTT
TRBD1	TRBV11-2	many	TRBJ1-1	CASSLFWDSQKTEAFF	TGTGCCAGCAGCCTCTTCTGGGACAGCCAGAAGACTGAAGCTTTCTTT
TRBD2	TRBV7-6	many	TRBJ2-2	CASSSLAGGTGELFF	TGTGCCAGCAGCTCCCTTGCGGGAGGCACCGGGGAGCTGTTTTTT
-	TRBV2	few	TRBJ1-2	CASRGDASNYGYTF	TGTGCCAGCAGGGGGGACGCCTCAAACTATGGCTACACCTTC
-	TRBV10-3	many	TRBJ1-1	CAISEPQGIGYTEAFF	TGTGCCATCAGTGAGCCCCAGGGGATTGGTTACACTGAAGCTTTCTTT
-	TRBV7-9	many	TRBJ2-2	CASSSPRGPGELFF	TGTGCCAGCAGCTCCCCCAGGGGTCCCGGGGAGCTGTTTTTT
TRBD2	TRBV27	many	TRBJ2-2	CASSFLGTSPGELFF	TGTGCCAGCAGTTTCCTCGGGACTAGCCCCGGGGAGCTGTTTTTT
-	TRBV27	many	TRBJ1-5	CASSLISSWRSNQPQHF	TGTGCCAGCAGTTTAATTTCCTCGTGGAGAAGCAATCAGCCCCAGCATTTT
-	TRBV18	many	TRBJ2-3	CASSPLSQRDTQYF	TGTGCCAGCTCACCTCTGTCGCAGCGAGATACGCAGTATTTT
-	TRBV2	-	TRBJ1-1	CASTVVLNTEAFF	TGTGCCAGCACGGTGGTTTTGAACACTGAAGCTTTCTTT
-	TRBV5-1	many	TRBJ2-2	CASSFDTGELFF	TGTGCCAGCAGTTTTGACACCGGGGAGCTGTTTTTT
TRBD2	TRBV11-2	many	TRBJ2-5	CASSPRLAGGETQYF	TGTGCCAGCAGCCCTCGACTAGCGGGCGGGGAGACCCAGTACTTC
TRBD1	TRBV18	-	TRBJ1-2	CASSPNYRGHSGYGYTF	TGTGCCAGCTCACCAAATTACAGGGGCCATTCCGGTTATGGCTACACCTTC
-	TRBV29-1	many	TRBJ2-7	CSVEQAGVYEQYF	TGCAGCGTTGAACAAGCGGGCGTCTACGAGCAGTACTTC
-	TRBV7-8	many	TRBJ2-3	CASSLASTNPDTQYF	TGTGCCAGCAGCTTGGCTAGCACAAACCCAGATACGCAGTATTTT
TRBD2	TRBV20-1	many	TRBJ2-7	CSARDFRNETSGSLYEQYF	TGCAGTGCTAGAGATTTCCGAAATGAAACTAGCGGGAGTCTCTACGAGCAGTACTTC